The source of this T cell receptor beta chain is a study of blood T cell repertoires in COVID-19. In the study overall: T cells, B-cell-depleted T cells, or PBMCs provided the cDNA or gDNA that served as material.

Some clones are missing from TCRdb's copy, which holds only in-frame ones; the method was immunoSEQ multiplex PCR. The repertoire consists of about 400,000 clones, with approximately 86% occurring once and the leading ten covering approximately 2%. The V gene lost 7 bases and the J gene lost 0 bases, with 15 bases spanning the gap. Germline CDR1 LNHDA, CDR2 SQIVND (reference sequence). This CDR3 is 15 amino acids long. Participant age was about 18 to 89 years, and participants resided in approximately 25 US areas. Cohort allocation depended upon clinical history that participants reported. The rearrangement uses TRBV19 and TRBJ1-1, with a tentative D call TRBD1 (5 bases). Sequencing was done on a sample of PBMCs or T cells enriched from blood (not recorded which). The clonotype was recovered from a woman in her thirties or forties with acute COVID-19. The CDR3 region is CASNDPGGLNTEAFF. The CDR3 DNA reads TGTGCCAGTAATGACCCCGGGGGGTTGAACACTGAAGCTTTCTTT.